A single sample is the source of the 26 T cell receptor beta chains below, sequenced in a study of identical twins. TCRdb redid the calling of the 5' RACE reads with MiXCR, one entry per CDR3 protein. The sample shows 690,000 or so distinct CDR3 sequences, less than 10% of them seen only once. These data were likewise used in another study, on yellow fever vaccine responses in identical twins.

The sample comprised PBMCs. The receptors were sampled from a woman under 30 in good health.

In this sample, this clonotype is medium-sized. This chain joins TRBV5-1 and TRBJ2-3, with 11 nucleotides matching TRBD1. From germline, CDR1 is SGHRS and CDR2 YFSETQ. J lost 6 bases, V lost 2 bases, and 5 bases had no gene match. This CDR3 spans 15 amino acids. The DNA of the CDR3 is TGCGCCAGCAGCTTAGGACAGGGGGCAGGGGATACGCAGTATTTT. Its protein is CASSLGQGAGDTQYF.

In this sample, this clonotype turned up many times. The rearrangement links TRBV12-3 or TRBV12-4 to TRBJ2-3, with D perhaps matching TRBD1 or TRBD2 (5 bases each). The CDR3 runs 14 residues. V was clipped by 4 bases and J by 0 bases, with 8 bases between them. The CDR3 DNA sequence: TGTGCCAGCAGTTGGGACGGTAGCACAGATACGCAGTATTTT. It translates to CASSWDGSTDTQYF.

This clonotype was counted a few times. The gene calls are TRBV28 and TRBJ2-7; unclear D gene. Germline values: CDR1 MDHEN, CDR2 SYDVKM. V dropped 6 bases and J dropped 3 bases, with 15 bases sitting between them. The CDR3 extends over 14 amino acids. CDR3 sequence reads: CASRPLDVGYEQYF. The CDR3 bases are TGTGCCAGCAGACCCTTGGACGTCGGCTACGAGCAGTACTTC.

This chain links TRBV6-5 with TRBJ2-5, with D possibly being TRBD2 (5 bases). V lost 0 bases and J 2 bases, leaving 13 bases between the germline ends. This CDR3 contains 16 residues. The germline gives CDR1 MNHEY, CDR2 SVGAGI. The CDR3 nucleotides read TGTGCCAGCAGTTACTCGAACTTTGGGGAGCAAGAGACCCAGTACTTC. Translation: CASSYSNFGEQETQYF.

This clonotype occurred many times. The chain has TRBV7-9 and TRBJ2-1; 7 nucleotides agree with TRBD1. This CDR3 is 12 amino acids long. CDR1 and CDR2 (germline): SEHNR, FQNEAQ (reference sequence). Germline trimming cut 6 bases from V and 8 bases from J; bases unmatched to any gene: 4. The CDR3 nucleotides are TGTGCCAGCAGTTCAACAGGGGATGAGCAGTTCTTC. It yields the protein CASSSTGDEQFF.

Notes on this clonotype: The CDR3 does not end in the conserved phenylalanine or tryptophan, so this is likely a read error. The DNA is left out, because the CDR3 cannot be placed on it with certainty; the CDR3 is given as TCRdb lists it. The J gene is TRBJ2-4, the V gene TRBV24-1. Both ends counted, the CDR3 spans 9 residues. Looked up from germline, CDR1 is KGHDR and CDR2 is SFDVKD. The chain's CDR3 is CATSEGTGV.

This clonotype turned up a few times. The V and J genes are TRBV6-1 and TRBJ2-5; 10 nucleotides match TRBD1. Per germline, CDR1 MNHNS and CDR2 SASEGT. Trimming cost V 5 bases and J 3 bases; bases outside gene matches: 6. This CDR3 is 15 amino acids long. The CDR3 bases are TGTGCCAGCAGTAAGGGGGACAGGGGTAAAGAGACCCAGTACTTC. The encoded protein is CASSKGDRGKETQYF.

This clonotype was seen ten or more times. The chain couples TRBV6-1 to TRBJ1-2; D ambiguous. This CDR3 comprises 13 residues. Germline CDR1 MNHNS, CDR2 SASEGT. V lost 6 bases and J lost 4, with 12 bases in between. The CDR3 region has the DNA TGTGCCAGCAGCGATCGGGTCGGCTATGGCTACACCTTC. Translated, it gives CASSDRVGYGYTF.

The chain employs TRBV6-5 and TRBJ2-3; 7 bases agree with TRBD2. Losses at the gene ends were 2 bases for V and 6 bases for J; bases not matched to a gene: 8. In germline, CDR1 is MNHEY, CDR2 SVGAGI. The CDR3 is made up of 15 amino acids. CDR3 nucleotide sequence: TGTGCCAGCAGTTACCGGACTAGTAAGTCTGATACGCAGTATTTT. Translated, it gives CASSYRTSKSDTQYF.

This clonotype was seen a handful of times. The chain employs TRBV12-3 or TRBV12-4 and TRBJ2-1; TRBD1 agrees at 8 bases. J was trimmed by 3 bases and V by 5 bases; bases with no gene match: 9. The CDR3 has 16 amino acids. For the CDR3, the DNA is TGTGCCAGCAGTCGGCCGGACAGGGTGTTCTACAATGAGCAGTTCTTC. It encodes CASSRPDRVFYNEQFF.

This clonotype has at least ten counts. V gene TRBV5-1 combines with J gene TRBJ1-1, with unresolved D. The CDR3 runs to 14 residues. Trimming left V 1 base short and J 1 base short, with 8 bases between. CDR1 is SGHRS and CDR2 is YFSETQ in the germline V gene. The CDR3 DNA sequence: TGCGCCAGCAGCTTGAGTTATCCGAACACTGAAGCTTTCTTT. It is translated as CASSLSYPNTEAFF.

This clonotype occurred many times. This chain connects TRBV28 to TRBJ2-7, with 9 bases matching TRBD1. The CDR3 has 14 residues. Germline V gene sequence: CDR1 MDHEN, CDR2 SYDVKM. J gave up 5 bases and V 5 bases, and 7 bases lay outside the gene matches. Here the CDR3 DNA reads TGTGCCAGCAGTCCCGGGACAGGGCCCCACGAGCAGTACTTC. Its protein is CASSPGTGPHEQYF. Full variable domain (missing parts from reference TRBV28 and TRBJ2-7): DVKVTQSSRYLVKRTGEKVFLECVQDMDHENMFWYRQDPGLGLRLIYFSYDVKMKEKGDIPEGYSVSREKKERFSLILESASTNQTSMYLCASSPGTGPHEQYFGPGTRLTVT.

This clonotype has only a few counts. This sequence joins TRBV20-1 and TRBJ2-2; 9 bases line up with TRBD1. V was pared by 2 bases and J by 3 bases, with 7 bases of the junction left unmatched. This CDR3 contains 16 residues. Germline CDR1 and CDR2: DFQATT and SNEGSKA (reference sequence). The CDR3: CSARSPWDRDTGELFF. The CDR3 nucleotides read TGCAGTGCTAGAAGCCCCTGGGACAGGGACACCGGGGAGCTGTTTTTT.

This clonotype was detected many times. The rearrangement uses TRBV15 and TRBJ2-3; TRBD2 matches 7 bases. CDR1 and CDR2 from the germline V gene are LNHNV and YYDKDF (reference sequence). V dropped 6 bases and J dropped 3; count of bases not matched to a gene: 9. CDR3 length equals 15 residues. The chain's CDR3 is CATRPGTKGTDTQYF. The CDR3 DNA reads as TGTGCCACCAGGCCCGGGACTAAGGGTACAGATACGCAGTATTTT.

This clonotype was counted only a few times. CDR3: CASSHDMAGGLETQYF. For the CDR3, the DNA is TGTGCCAGCAGCCATGATATGGCGGGGGGGCTGGAGACCCAGTACTTC. This chain links TRBV5-5 with TRBJ2-5, with 9 bases aligning to TRBD2. The length of the CDR3 is 16 residues. Germline-derived CDR1 and CDR2 are SGHKS and YYEKEE (reference sequence). The V gene end was trimmed by 4 bases and the J gene end by 5 bases; junction bases not matched to a gene: 12.

The chain links TRBV4-1 to TRBJ2-7, with D unclear. This CDR3 is built from 13 residues. CDR1 is MGHRA and CDR2 is YSYEKL in the germline V gene. Trimming took 3 bases from V and 6 from J, leaving 12 bases between them. The CDR3 sequence is CASSHARVSEQYF. CDR3 bases: TGCGCCAGCAGCCACGCCCGGGTTAGCGAGCAGTACTTC.

This clonotype turned up a few times. The chain uses TRBV5-1 and TRBJ2-7, with TRBD1 identical over 8 bases. The CDR3 extends over 14 amino acids. The V gene's germline CDR1 is SGHRS and CDR2 YFSETQ. The V gene end was trimmed by 1 base and the J gene end by 5 bases; junction bases not matched to a gene: 5. Here the CDR3 DNA reads TGCGCCAGCAGCTTGAGACAGGGGAATAACGAGCAGTACTTC. The encoded protein is CASSLRQGNNEQYF.

V is TRBV28 and J is TRBJ2-5; D may be TRBD2 (8 bases). The CDR3 consists of 15 residues. The germline gives CDR1 MDHEN, CDR2 SYDVKM. V lost 6 bases to trimming and J lost 6 bases, with 20 bases between them. The chain's CDR3 is CASSREGARSQTQYF. The CDR3 nucleotides read TGTGCCAGCAGCCGGGAGGGGGCGCGGTCTCAGACCCAGTACTTC.

In its sample, this clonotype was seen a few times. The chain employs TRBV5-1 and TRBJ2-7, with D perhaps TRBD1 or TRBD2 (5 bases each). The V end was cut by 4 bases, the J end by 0 bases, with 14 bases between. This CDR3 is 15 amino acids long. Germline CDR1 SGHRS, CDR2 YFSETQ. The CDR3 nucleotides read TGCGCCAGCAGCCATACAGGACTGAACTCCTACGAGCAGTACTTC. Translating gives CASSHTGLNSYEQYF. Full variable domain (outside the CDR3, taken from reference TRBV5-1 and TRBJ2-7): KAGVTQTPRYLIKTRGQQVTLSCSPISGHRSVSWYQQTPGQGLQFLFEYFSETQRNKGNFPGRFSGRQFSNSRSEMNVSTLELGDSALYLCASSHTGLNSYEQYFGPGTRLTVT.

This clonotype was seen more than once but under ten times. The CDR3 spells CASSYPGDLGGYTF. CDR3 nucleotide sequence: TGTGCCAGCAGCTACCCAGGGGATTTAGGTGGCTACACCTTC. The chain carries TRBV7-9 and TRBJ1-2, with D possibly TRBD1 on 6 matching bases. Trimming took off 4 bases at V and 7 bases at J, with 16 bases between the two ends. The V gene's germline CDR1 is SEHNR and CDR2 FQNEAQ (reference sequence). CDR3 length: 14 residues.

About this clonotype: Mismatch with germline at one junction end may stem from a read error. The genes are TRBV18 and TRBJ2-3; TRBD2 is a possible D gene (6 bases). Germline V lookup: CDR1 KGHSH, CDR2 LQKENI. The CDR3 totals 16 residues. The CDR3, as DNA: TGTGCCAGCTCACCCGCGGGGTTACCTAGCACAGATACGCCGTATTTT. Protein sequence: CASSPAGLPSTDTPYF.

This clonotype has more than one count but fewer than ten. The genes are TRBV11-2 and TRBJ2-3, with TRBD1 as a possible D gene (5 bases). V lost 1 base to trimming and J lost 1 base, with 9 bases between them. Germline values: CDR1 SGHAT, CDR2 FQNNGV. The CDR3 has 15 residues. CDR3 nucleotide sequence: TGTGCCAGCAGCTTAGTTGGCAGGGGCACAGATACGCAGTATTTT. It codes for CASSLVGRGTDTQYF. Filled out from reference TRBV11-2 and TRBJ2-3, the complete variable domain reads EAGVAQSPRYKIIEKRQSVAFWCNPISGHATLYWYQQILGQGPKLLIQFQNNGVVDDSQLPKDRFSAERLKGVDSTLKIQPAKLEDSAVYLCASSLVGRGTDTQYFGPGTRLTVL.

V usage is TRBV10-3 and J usage is TRBJ2-5, with unresolved D. Trimming stripped 6 bases from V and 4 bases from J, with 12 bases between. Germline V gene sequence: CDR1 ENHRY, CDR2 SYGVKD. The CDR3 loop spans 13 amino acids. CDR3 amino acids: CAISADRSETQYF. DNA of the CDR3: TGTGCCATCAGCGCTGATCGATCAGAGACCCAGTACTTC.

This clonotype has a handful of counts. The V gene is TRBV20-1, the J gene TRBJ2-7, with 12 bases identical to TRBD2. Trimming took 0 bases from V and 1 from J; bases not matched to a gene: 10. Germline CDR1 reads DFQATT; CDR2 reads SNEGSKA (reference sequence). The length of the CDR3 is 18 residues. In nucleotides, the CDR3 is TGCAGTGCTAGAGACCCTAGCGGGAGGGCCTCGACTTCCTACGAGCAGTACTTC. Protein: CSARDPSGRASTSYEQYF.

The V call is TRBV7-2, the J call TRBJ2-7, with unresolved D. This CDR3 spans 13 amino acids. Germline values: CDR1 SGHTA, CDR2 FQGNSA. V was clipped by 5 bases and J by 5 bases, with 13 bases between them. CDR3 sequence reads: CASSPASRHEQYF. The CDR3 nucleotides are TGTGCCAGCAGCCCCGCGAGTCGGCACGAGCAGTACTTC.

The chain is built from TRBV29-1 and TRBJ1-3; weak D call: TRBD1 (5 bases). Looked up from germline, CDR1 is SQVTM and CDR2 is ANQGSEA. The CDR3 sequence is 14 residues long. V lost 5 bases and J lost 0, with 11 bases in between. DNA of the CDR3: TGCAGCGTTACTCAGGGATTCTCTGGAAACACCATATATTTT. This translates into CSVTQGFSGNTIYF.